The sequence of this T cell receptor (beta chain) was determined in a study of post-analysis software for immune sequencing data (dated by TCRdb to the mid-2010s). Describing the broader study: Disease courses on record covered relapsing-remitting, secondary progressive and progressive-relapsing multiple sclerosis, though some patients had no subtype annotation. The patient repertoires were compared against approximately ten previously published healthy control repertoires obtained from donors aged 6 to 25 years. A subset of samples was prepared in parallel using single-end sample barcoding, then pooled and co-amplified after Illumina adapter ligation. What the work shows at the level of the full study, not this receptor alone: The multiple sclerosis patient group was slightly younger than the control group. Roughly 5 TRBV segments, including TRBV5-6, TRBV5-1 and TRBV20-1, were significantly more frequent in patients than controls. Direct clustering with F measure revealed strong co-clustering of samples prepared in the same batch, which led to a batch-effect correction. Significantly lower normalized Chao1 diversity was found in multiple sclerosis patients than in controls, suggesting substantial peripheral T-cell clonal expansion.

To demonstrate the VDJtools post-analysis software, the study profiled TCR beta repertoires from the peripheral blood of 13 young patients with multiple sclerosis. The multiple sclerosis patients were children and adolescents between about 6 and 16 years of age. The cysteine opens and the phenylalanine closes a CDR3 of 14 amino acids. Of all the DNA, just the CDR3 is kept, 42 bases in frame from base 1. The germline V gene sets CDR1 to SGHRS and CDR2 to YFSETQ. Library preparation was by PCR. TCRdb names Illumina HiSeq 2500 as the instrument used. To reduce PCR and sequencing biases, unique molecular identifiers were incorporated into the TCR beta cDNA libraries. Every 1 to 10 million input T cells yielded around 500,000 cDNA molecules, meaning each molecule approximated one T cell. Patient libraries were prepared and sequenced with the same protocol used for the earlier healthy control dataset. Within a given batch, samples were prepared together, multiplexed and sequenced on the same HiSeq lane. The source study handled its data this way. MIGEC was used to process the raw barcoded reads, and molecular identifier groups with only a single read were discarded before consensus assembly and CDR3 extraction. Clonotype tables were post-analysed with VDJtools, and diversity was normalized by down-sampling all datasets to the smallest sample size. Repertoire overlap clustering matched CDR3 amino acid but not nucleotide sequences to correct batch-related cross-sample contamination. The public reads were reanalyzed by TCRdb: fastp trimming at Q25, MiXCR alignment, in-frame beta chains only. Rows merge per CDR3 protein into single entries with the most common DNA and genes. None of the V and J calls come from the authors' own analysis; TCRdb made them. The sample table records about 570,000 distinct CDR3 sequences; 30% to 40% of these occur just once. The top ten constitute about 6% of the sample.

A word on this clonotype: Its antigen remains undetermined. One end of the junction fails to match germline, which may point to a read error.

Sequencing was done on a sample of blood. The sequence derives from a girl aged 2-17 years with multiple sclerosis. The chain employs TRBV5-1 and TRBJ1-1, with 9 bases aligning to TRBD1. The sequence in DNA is TGCGCCAGCGGCTTGGGACAGGGATACACTGAAGCTTTCTTT. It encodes CASGLGQGYTEAFF. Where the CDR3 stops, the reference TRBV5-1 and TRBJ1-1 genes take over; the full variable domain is KAGVTQTPRYLIKTRGQQVTLSCSPISGHRSVSWYQQTPGQGLQFLFEYFSETQRNKGNFPGRFSGRQFSNSRSEMNVSTLELGDSALYLCASGLGQGYTEAFFGQGTRLTVV.